This T cell receptor beta chain stems from a study of blood T cell repertoires in COVID-19. At the level of the study: Acute and convalescent COVID-19 samples came from the United States, Italy and Spain. The cDNA or gDNA used as material had been derived from T cells, B-cell-depleted T cells, or PBMCs.

Original handling: How many nucleated cells were present was estimated from reference gene primer amplification. TCRdb keeps only in-frame clones here, not all; method: immunoSEQ multiplex PCR. Clonal size and the V and J genes are those of that table, whereas D and trimming came from the DNA. The sample lists 180,000 or so clones; 85% were seen once. The sequenced sample was peripheral blood. The TCR was taken from a woman in her fifties or sixties with acute or convalescent COVID-19.

The CDR3 loop reads CASSLDGRSGNTIYF. CDR3 nucleotides: TGTGCCAGCAGCTTAGATGGGCGCTCTGGAAACACCATATATTTT. The chain combines TRBV11-3 with TRBJ1-3; D unresolved. Trimming stripped 0 bases from V and 0 bases from J, with 6 bases between. The CDR3 covers 15 residues. The germline gives CDR1 SGHNT, CDR2 YENEEA.